Presented here are 8 T cell receptor beta chains from one specimen sequenced in a study of T cell clonality in common variable immunodeficiency. Profiled with immunoSEQ multiplex PCR; TCRdb holds only in-frame clones, not every one. The sample includes 55,000 to 65,000 clones, none of them occurring once. The sample was peripheral blood mononuclear cells. The receptor source for this set is a person between 18 and 75 years old in good health.

This clone was recorded at least ten times. The read ends 3 residues before the CDR3 terminus; that terminus is restored from the germline J gene. V usage is TRBV7-2 and J usage is TRBJ2-5; TRBD1 might be the D (5 bases). The CDR3 runs 13 residues. V dropped 4 bases and J dropped 7 bases, with 13 bases sitting between them. Germline V gene data show CDR1 as SGHTA and CDR2 as FQGNSA. This CDR3 is CASSSQQDATQYF. The sequenced CDR3 bases are TGTGCCAGCAGCTCCCAACAGGATGCGACC.

This clone was observed many times. The CDR3 extends 3 residues past the end of the read, so its final part is completed from the germline J gene. The genes are TRBV14 and TRBJ1-6, with D possibly being TRBD1 (5 bases). The V end was cut by 9 bases, the J end by 5 bases, with 26 bases between. The CDR3 sequence is 18 residues long. The germline CDR1 and CDR2 sequences are SGHDN and FVKESK. The covered CDR3 bases are TGTGCCAGTCAGAGGGGCAACCGAGGAAGGATGGATAATTCACCC. Amino acids: CASQRGNRGRMDNSP. The CDR3 in full is CASQRGNRGRMDNSPLHF.

In this sample, this clone turned up many times. Read sequence stops 3 residues before the CDR3 end, and the germline J gene provides the missing end. The chain couples TRBV7-9 to TRBJ1-6; 10 positions agree with TRBD1. Germline V gene sequence: CDR1 SEHNR, CDR2 FQNEAQ (reference sequence). The CDR3 has 15 amino acids. The trim removed 5 bases at V and 5 bases at J, leaving 3 bases unmatched. The CDR3 sequence is CASSPGQGDNSPLHF. The CDR3 bases that were read are TGTGCCAGCAGCCCCGGACAGGGGGATAATTCACCC.

This clone was observed many times. The read ends 3 residues before the CDR3 terminus; that terminus is restored from the germline J gene. V usage is TRBV12-3 or TRBV12-4 and J usage is TRBJ2-3; 12 bases map to TRBD2. The CDR3 runs to 17 residues. After removal of 6 bases from V and 0 bases from J, the junction contained 7 bases not matched to a gene. The CDR3 loop reads CASSTGTSGLSTDTQYF. Incomplete CDR3 DNA: TGTGCCAGCAGCACTGGGACTAGCGGGCTTAGCACAGATACG.

This clone occurred many times. The read halts 3 residues ahead of the CDR3 end, with the missing end drawn from the germline J gene. The genes are TRBV7-8 and TRBJ2-7; TRBD2 might be the D (6 bases). Trimming took off 5 bases at V and 2 bases at J, with 22 bases between the two ends. Germline V gene lookup returns CDR1 SGHVS and CDR2 FQNEAQ. The CDR3 contains 17 residues. The sequenced part of the CDR3 DNA is TGTGCCAGCAGCCCCCGCATCCAACTAGCTAATCCCTACGAG. It codes for CASSPRIQLANPYE. The full CDR3 protein is CASSPRIQLANPYEQYF.

The table lists this clone with many counts. The read ends 3 residues shy of where the CDR3 ends; the end is completed using the germline J gene. The chain has TRBV7-6 and TRBJ2-7, with 8 bases identical to TRBD1. Germline CDR1 is SGHVS and CDR2 is FNYEAQ. This CDR3 has 15 residues. Unmatched junction bases numbered 11, after V lost 5 bases and J lost 5 bases. The CDR3 loop is CASSRRQGPSDEQYF. The sequenced part of the CDR3 DNA is TGTGCCAGCAGCCGTAGACAGGGGCCTTCGGACGAG.

This clone has a count of ten or more. Being one base from a much bigger clone, this may be a read error. The read ends 3 residues before the CDR3 terminus; that terminus is restored from the germline J gene. The chain recombines TRBV18 with TRBJ1-1; possible D gene TRBD1, 6 bases. Looked up from germline, CDR1 is KGHSH and CDR2 is LQKENI. This CDR3 has 14 amino acids. V shed 3 bases and J shed 7 bases, with 15 bases lying between them. CDR3 sequence reads: CASSPEGWDIEAFF. The sequenced CDR3 bases are TGTGCCAGCTCACCGGAGGGTTGGGACATTGAA.

This clone occurred many times. Read coverage stops 3 residues before the CDR3 terminus; the germline J gene supplies the remainder. V gene TRBV6-1 combines with J gene TRBJ2-3; D perhaps matches TRBD2 (5 bases). With 2 bases removed from V and 3 bases from J, the gap between germline ends came to 6 bases. Looked up from germline, CDR1 is MNHNS and CDR2 is SASEGT. CDR3 size: 13 residues. Here the CDR3 reads CASSESGTDTQYF. The sequenced part of the CDR3 DNA is TGTGCCAGCAGTGAAAGCGGTACAGATACG.